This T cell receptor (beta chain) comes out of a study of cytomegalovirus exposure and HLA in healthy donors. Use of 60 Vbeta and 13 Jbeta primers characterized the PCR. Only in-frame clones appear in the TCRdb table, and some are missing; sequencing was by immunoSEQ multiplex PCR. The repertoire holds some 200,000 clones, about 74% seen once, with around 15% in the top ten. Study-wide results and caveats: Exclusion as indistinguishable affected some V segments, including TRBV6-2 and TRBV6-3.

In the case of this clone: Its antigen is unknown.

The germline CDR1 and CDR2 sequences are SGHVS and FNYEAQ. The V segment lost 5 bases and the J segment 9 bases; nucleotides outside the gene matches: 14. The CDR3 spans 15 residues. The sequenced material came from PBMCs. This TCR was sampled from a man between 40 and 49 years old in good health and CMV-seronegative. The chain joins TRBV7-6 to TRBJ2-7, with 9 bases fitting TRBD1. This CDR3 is CASSQDTGQGHGQYF. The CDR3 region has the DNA TGTGCCAGCAGCCAAGACACGGGACAGGGTCACGGGCAGTACTTC.